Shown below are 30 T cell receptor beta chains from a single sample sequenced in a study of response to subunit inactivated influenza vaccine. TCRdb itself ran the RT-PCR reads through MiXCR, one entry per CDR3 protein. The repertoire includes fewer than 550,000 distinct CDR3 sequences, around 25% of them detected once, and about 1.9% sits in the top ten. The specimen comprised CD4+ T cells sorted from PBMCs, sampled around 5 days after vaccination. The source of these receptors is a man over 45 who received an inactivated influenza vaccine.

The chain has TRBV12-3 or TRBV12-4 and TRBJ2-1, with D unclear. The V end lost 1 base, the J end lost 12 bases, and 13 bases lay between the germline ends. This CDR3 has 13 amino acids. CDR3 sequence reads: CASSLGSRPGQFF. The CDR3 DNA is TGTGCCAGCAGTTTAGGGTCGCGGCCTGGGCAGTTCTTC.

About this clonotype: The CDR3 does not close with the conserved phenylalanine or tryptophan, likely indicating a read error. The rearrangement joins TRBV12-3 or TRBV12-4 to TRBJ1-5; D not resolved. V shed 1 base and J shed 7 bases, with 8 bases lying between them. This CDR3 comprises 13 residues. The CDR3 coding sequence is TGTGCCAGCAGTTTAGGTCGGGAGCAGCCCCAGCATCTT. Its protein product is CASSLGREQPQHL.

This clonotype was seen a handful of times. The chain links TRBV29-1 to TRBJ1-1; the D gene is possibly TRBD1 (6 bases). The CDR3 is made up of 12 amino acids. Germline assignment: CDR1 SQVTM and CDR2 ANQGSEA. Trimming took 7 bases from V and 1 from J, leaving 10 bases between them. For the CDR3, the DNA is TGCAGCGCCGGACAGAAGAACACTGAAGCTTTCTTT. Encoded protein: CSAGQKNTEAFF. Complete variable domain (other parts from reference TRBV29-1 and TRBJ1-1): SAVISQKPSRDICQRGTSLTIQCQVDSQVTMMFWYRQQPGQSLTLIATANQGSEATYESGFVIDKFPISRPNLTFSTLTVSNMSPEDSSIYLCSAGQKNTEAFFGQGTRLTVV.

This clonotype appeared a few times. For the CDR3, the DNA is TGTGCCAGCAGCTGGGAGGTGGGCTCCTACAATGAGCAGTTCTTC. Residues: CASSWEVGSYNEQFF. The chain uses TRBV11-2 and TRBJ2-1; possible D gene TRBD2, 6 bases. CDR1 SGHAT and CDR2 FQNNGV come from the germline V gene. The CDR3 covers 15 residues. The ends were cut back, 4 bases at V and 0 bases at J, with 10 bases in the middle.

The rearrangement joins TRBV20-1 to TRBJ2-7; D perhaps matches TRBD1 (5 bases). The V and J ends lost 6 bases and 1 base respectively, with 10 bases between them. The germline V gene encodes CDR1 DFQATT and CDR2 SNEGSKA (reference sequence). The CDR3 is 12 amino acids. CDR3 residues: CSAGHESYEQYF. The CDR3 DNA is TGCAGTGCCGGACACGAATCCTACGAGCAGTACTTC.

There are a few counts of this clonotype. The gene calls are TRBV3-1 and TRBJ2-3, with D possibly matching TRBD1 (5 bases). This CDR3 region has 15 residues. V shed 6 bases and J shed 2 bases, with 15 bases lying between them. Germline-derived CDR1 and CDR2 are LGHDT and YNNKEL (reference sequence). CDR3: CASRVRGSHTDTQYF. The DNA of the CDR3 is TGTGCCAGCAGGGTAAGGGGCAGTCACACAGATACGCAGTATTTT.

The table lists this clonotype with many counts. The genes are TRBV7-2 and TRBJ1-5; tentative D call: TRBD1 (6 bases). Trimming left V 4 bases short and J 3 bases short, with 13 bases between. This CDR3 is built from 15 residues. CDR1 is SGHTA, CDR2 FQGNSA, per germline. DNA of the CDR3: TGTGCCAGCAGCTGGGTCGGGGGGGCCAATCAGCCCCAGCATTTT. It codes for CASSWVGGANQPQHF.

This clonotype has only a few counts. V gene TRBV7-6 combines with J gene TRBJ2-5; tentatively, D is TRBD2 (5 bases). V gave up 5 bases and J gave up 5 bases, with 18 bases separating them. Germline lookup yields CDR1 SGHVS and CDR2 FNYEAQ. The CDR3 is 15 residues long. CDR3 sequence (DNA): TGTGCCAGCAGCAACACCGGGAATTCTGAGGAGACCCAGTACTTC. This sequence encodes CASSNTGNSEETQYF.

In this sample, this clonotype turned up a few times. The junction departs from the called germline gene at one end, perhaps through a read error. This CDR3 is CASRLAGGPGNEQFF. In DNA, the CDR3 is TGTGCCAGCAGATTAGCGGGAGGGCCCGGTAATGAGCAGTTCTTC. The genes are TRBV7-2 and TRBJ2-1, with 11 bases fitting TRBD2. Germline V gene sequence: CDR1 SGHTA, CDR2 FQGNSA. The CDR3 runs to 15 residues. Based on the CDR3 plus reference TRBV7-2 and TRBJ2-1, the full variable domain is GAGVSQSPSNKVTEKGKDVELRCDPISGHTALYWYRQSLGQGLEFLIYFQGNSAPDKSGLPSDRFSAERTGGSVSTLTIQRTQQEDSAVYLCASRLAGGPGNEQFFGPGTRLTVL.

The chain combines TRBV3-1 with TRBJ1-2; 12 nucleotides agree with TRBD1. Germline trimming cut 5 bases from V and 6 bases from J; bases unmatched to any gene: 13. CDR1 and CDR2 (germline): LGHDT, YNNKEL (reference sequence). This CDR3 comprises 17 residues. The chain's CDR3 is CASSYSGTGGAGDGYTF. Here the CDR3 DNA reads TGTGCCAGCAGCTATTCCGGGACAGGGGGCGCTGGGGATGGCTACACCTTC.

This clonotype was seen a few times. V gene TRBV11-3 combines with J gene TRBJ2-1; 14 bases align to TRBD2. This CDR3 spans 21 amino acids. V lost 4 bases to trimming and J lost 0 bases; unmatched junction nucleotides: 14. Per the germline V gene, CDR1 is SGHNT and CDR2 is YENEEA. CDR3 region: CASSSPPGLAGGTSSYNEQFF. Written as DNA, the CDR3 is TGTGCCAGCAGCTCTCCCCCCGGACTAGCGGGGGGAACGAGCTCCTACAATGAGCAGTTCTTC.

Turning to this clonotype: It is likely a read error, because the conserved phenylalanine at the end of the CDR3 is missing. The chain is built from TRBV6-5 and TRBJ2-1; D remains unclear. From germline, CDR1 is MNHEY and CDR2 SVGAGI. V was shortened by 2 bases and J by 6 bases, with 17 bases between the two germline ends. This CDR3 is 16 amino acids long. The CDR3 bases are TGTGCCAGCAGTTACCTCAGTTCGGTGACCTCCAATGAGCAGTTCTCC. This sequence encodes CASSYLSSVTSNEQFS.

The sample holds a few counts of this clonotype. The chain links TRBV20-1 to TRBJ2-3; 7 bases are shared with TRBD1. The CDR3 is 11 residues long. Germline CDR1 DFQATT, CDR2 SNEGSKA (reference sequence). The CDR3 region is CRSQGVDTQYF. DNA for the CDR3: TGCAGATCCCAGGGGGTAGATACGCAGTATTTT.

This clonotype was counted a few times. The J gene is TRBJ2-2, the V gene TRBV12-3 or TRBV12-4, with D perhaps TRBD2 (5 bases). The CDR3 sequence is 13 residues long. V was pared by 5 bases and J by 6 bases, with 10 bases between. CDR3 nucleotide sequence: TGTGCCAGCAGTCCGGCGGGTGCCGGGGAGCTGTTTTTT. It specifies CASSPAGAGELFF.

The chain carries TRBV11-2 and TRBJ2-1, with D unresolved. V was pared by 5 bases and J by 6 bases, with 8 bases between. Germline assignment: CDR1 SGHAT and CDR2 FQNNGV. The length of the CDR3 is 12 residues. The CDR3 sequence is CASSHGGNEQFF. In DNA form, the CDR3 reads TGTGCCAGCAGCCACGGCGGCAATGAGCAGTTCTTC.

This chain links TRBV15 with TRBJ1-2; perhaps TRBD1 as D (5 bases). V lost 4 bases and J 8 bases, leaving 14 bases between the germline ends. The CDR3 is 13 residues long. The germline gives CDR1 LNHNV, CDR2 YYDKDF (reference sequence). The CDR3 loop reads CATSKEAGSGYTF. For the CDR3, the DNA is TGTGCCACCAGCAAAGAAGCAGGGAGCGGCTACACCTTC.

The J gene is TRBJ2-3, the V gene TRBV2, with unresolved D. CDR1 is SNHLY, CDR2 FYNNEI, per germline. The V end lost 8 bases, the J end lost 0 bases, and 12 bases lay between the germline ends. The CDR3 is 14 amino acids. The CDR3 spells CASLPGPSTDTQYF. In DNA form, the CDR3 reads TGTGCCAGCCTACCCGGGCCTAGCACAGATACGCAGTATTTT.

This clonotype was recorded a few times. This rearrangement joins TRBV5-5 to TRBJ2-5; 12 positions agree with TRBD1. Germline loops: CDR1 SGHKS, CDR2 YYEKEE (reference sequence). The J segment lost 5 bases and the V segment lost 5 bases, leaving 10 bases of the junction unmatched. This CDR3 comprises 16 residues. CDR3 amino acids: CASSKPGQGATETQYF. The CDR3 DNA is TGTGCCAGCAGTAAGCCGGGACAGGGGGCCACGGAGACCCAGTACTTC.

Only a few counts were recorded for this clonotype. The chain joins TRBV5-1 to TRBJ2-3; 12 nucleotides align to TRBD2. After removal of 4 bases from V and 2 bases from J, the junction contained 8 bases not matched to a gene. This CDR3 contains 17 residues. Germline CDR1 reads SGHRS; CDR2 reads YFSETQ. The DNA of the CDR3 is TGCGCCAGCAGCACCGGACTAGCGGGGCCTTTCACAGATACGCAGTATTTT. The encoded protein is CASSTGLAGPFTDTQYF.

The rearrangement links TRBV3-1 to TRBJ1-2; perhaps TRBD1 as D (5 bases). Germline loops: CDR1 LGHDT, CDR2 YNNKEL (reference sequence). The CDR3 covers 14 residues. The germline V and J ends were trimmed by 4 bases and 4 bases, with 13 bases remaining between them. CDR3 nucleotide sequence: TGTGCCAGCAGCCCGAGCGAGGGGATCTATGGCTACACCTTC. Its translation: CASSPSEGIYGYTF.

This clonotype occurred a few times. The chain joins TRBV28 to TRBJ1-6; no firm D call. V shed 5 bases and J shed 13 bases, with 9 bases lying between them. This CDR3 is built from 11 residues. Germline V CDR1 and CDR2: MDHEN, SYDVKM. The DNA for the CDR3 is TGTGCCAGCAGTCACAGATACCCCCTCCACTTT. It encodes CASSHRYPLHF.

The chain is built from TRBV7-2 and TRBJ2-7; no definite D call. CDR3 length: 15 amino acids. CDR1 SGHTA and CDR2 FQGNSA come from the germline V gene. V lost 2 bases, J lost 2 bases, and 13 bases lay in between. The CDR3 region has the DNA TGTGCCAGCAGCTTAACTAACCTAACCCCCTACGAGCAGTACTTC. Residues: CASSLTNLTPYEQYF.

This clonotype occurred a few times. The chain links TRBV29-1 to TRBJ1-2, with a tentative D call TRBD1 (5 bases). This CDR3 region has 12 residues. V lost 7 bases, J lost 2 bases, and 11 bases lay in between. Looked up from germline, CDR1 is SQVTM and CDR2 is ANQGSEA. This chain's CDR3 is CSGGDLNYGYTF. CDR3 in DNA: TGCAGCGGGGGGGACCTAAACTATGGCTACACCTTC.

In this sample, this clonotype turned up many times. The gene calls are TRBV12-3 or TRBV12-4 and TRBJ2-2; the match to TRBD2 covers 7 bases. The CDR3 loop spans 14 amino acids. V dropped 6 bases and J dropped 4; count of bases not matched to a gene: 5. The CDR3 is CASRPGGSTGELFF. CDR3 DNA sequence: TGTGCCAGCAGGCCGGGGGGTTCCACCGGGGAGCTGTTTTTT.

DNA for the CDR3: TGTGCCAGCAGCCGAGCCGGGACTAGCAATTTCCAAGAGACCCAGTACTTC. Translation: CASSRAGTSNFQETQYF. This sequence joins TRBV5-5 and TRBJ2-5, with 9 bases aligning to TRBD2. Germline lookup yields CDR1 SGHKS and CDR2 YYEKEE (reference sequence). The junction had 11 bases not matched to a gene; V was cut back by 4 bases and J by 1 base. The CDR3 is 17 residues long.

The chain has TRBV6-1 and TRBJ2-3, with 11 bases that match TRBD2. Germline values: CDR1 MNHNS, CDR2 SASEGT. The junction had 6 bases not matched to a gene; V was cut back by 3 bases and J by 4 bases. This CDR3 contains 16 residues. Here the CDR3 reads CASSDLAGGRADTQYF. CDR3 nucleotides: TGTGCCAGCAGTGACTTAGCGGGGGGGCGTGCAGATACGCAGTATTTT.

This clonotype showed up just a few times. DNA of the CDR3: TGTGCCAGCAGTGCTTTTGGGGGACGAGAGACCCAGTACTTC. Translated, it gives CASSAFGGRETQYF. V gene TRBV2 combines with J gene TRBJ2-5; possibly TRBD1 or TRBD2 for D (5 bases each). The CDR3 consists of 14 residues. Germline V gene data show CDR1 as SNHLY and CDR2 as FYNNEI. Between the trimmed V and J ends, which lost 4 bases and 4 bases, there was a span of 13 bases.

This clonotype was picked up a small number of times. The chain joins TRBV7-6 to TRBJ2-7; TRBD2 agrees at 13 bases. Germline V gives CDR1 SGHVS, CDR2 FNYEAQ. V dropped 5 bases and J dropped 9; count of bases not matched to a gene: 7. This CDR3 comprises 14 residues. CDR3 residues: CASSTGTSGVGQYF. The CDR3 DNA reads TGTGCCAGCAGCACCGGGACTAGCGGGGTAGGGCAGTACTTC.

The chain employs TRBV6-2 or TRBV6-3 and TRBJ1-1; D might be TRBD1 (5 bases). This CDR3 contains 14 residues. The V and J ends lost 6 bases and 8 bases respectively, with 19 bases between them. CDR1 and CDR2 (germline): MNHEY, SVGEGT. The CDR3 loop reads CASSPRARGAEAFF. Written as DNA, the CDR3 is TGTGCCAGCAGCCCCAGGGCTCGCGGGGCCGAAGCTTTCTTT.

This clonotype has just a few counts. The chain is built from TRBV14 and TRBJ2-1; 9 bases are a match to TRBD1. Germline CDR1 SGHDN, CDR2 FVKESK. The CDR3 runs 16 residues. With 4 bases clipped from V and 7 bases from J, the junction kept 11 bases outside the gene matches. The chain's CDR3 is CASSPIRDRVGNEQFF. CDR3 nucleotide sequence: TGTGCCAGCAGCCCGATCCGGGACAGGGTTGGAAATGAGCAGTTCTTC.